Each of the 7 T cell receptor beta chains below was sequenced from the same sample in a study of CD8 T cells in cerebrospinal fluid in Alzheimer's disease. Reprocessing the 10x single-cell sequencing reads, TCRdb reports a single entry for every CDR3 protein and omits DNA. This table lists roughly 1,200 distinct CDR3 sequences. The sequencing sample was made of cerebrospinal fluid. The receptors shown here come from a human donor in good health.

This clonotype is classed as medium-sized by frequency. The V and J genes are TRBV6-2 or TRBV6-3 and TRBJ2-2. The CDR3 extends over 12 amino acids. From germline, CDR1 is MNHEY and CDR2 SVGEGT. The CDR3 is CASSSFPGELFF.

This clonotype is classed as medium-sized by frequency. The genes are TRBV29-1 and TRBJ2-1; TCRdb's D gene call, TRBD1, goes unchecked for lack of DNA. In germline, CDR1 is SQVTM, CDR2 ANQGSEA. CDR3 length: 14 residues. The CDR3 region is CSGDRDGTYNEQFF.

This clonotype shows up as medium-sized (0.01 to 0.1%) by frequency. CDR3 amino acids: CSASKPRTYEQYF. The chain joins TRBV20-1 to TRBJ2-7. CDR3 length: 13 amino acids. Germline V gene lookup returns CDR1 DFQATT and CDR2 SNEGSKA (reference sequence).

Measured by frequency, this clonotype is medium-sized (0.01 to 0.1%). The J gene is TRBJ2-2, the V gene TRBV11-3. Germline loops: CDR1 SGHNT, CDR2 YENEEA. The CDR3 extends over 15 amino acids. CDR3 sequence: CASSLDGIATGELFF.

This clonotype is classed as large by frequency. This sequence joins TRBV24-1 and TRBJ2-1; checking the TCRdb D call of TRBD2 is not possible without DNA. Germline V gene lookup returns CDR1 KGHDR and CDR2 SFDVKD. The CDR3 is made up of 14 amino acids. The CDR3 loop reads CATEHRSGVNEQFF.

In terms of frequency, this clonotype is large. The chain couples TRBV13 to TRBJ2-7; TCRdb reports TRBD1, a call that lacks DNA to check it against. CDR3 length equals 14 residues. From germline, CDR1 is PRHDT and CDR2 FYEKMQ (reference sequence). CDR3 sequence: CASSLGRQAYEQYF.

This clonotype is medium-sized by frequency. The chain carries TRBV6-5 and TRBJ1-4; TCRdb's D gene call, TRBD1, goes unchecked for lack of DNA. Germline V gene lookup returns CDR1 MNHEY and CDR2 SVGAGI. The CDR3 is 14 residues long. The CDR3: CASSRGGIPEKLFF.